This section outlines one T cell receptor (beta chain) sequence together with its context. This record belongs to a study of blood T cells in healthy people across ages. The CDR3 sequence is 15 residues long. CDR1 and CDR2 (germline): SEHNR, FQNEAQ (reference sequence). With 3 bases removed from V and 3 bases from J, the gap between germline ends came to 14 bases. The authors ran a second PCR of about 6 to 12 cycles using a sample-barcoded 5' primer and a J-beta primer mix. Carrying 12 random nucleotides, a template-switch adaptor labeled each individual cDNA molecule. Each CDR3 protein is one row after TCRdb ran MiXCR on the 5' RACE reads. This repertoire shows over 1,500,000 distinct CDR3 sequences, about 39% found once; its top ten account for more than 20%.

The TCR originated in a human donor in good health. The chain links TRBV7-9 to TRBJ1-2; D is unresolved. Sample: blood. The CDR3 reads CASSFTLGPDYGYTF. In DNA, the CDR3 is TGTGCCAGCAGCTTCACGCTTGGACCGGACTATGGCTACACCTTC.